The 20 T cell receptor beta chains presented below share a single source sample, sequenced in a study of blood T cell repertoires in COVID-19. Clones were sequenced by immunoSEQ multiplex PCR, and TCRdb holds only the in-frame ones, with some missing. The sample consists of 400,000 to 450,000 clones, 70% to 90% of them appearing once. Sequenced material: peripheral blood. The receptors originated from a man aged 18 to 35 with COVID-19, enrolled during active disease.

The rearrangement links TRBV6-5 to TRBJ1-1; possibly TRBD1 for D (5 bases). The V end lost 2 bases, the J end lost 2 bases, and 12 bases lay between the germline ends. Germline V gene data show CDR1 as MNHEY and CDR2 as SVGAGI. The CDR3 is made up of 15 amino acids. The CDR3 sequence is CASSYHPGGNTEAFF. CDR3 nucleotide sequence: TGTGCCAGCAGTTACCACCCGGGGGGTAACACTGAAGCTTTCTTT.

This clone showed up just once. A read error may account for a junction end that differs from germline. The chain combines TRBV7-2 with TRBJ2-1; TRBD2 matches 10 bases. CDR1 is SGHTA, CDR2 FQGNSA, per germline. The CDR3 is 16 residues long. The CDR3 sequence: CASSHPSGGDHNQQFF. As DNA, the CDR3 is TGTGCCAGCAGCCACCCCAGCGGGGGGGACCACAATCAGCAGTTCTTC.

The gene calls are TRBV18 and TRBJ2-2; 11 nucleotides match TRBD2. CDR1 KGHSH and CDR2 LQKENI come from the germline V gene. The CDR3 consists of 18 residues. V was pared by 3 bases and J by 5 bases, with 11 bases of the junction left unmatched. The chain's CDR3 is CASSPQYLASGRTGELFF. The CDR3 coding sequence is TGTGCCAGCTCACCCCAGTACCTGGCTAGCGGGAGGACCGGGGAGCTGTTTTTT.

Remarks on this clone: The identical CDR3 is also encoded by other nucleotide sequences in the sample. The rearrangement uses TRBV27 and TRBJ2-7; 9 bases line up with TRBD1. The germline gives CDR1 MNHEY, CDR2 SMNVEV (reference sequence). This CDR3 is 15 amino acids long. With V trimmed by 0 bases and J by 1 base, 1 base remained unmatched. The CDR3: CASSLSGQGSYEQYF. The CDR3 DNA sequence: TGTGCCAGCAGTTTATCGGGACAGGGATCCTACGAGCAGTACTTC.

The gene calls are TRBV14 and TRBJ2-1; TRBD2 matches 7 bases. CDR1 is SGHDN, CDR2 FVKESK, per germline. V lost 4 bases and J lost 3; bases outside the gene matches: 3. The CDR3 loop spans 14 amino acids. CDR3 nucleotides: TGTGCCAGCAGCCCAGCGGGGTACTACAATGAGCAGTTCTTC. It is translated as CASSPAGYYNEQFF.

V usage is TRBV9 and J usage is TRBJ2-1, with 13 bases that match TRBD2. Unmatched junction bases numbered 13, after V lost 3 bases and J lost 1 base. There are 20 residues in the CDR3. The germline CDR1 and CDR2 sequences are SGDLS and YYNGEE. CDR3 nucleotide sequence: TGTGCCAGCAGCGCTTCCGGGACTAGCGGGAACAGGGGATCCTACAATGAGCAGTTCTTC. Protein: CASSASGTSGNRGSYNEQFF.

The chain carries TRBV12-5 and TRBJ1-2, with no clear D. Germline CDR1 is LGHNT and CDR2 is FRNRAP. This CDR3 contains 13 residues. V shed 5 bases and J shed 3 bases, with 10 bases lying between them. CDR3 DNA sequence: TGTGCTAGTGGTCCGATGAGCGACTATGGCTACACCTTC. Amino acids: CASGPMSDYGYTF.

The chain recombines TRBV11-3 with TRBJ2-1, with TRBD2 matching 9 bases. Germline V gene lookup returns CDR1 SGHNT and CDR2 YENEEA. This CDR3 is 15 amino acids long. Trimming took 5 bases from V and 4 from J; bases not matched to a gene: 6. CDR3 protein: CASSLTSGLYNEQFF. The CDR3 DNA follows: TGTGCCAGCAGCCTGACTAGCGGTCTTTACAATGAGCAGTTCTTC.

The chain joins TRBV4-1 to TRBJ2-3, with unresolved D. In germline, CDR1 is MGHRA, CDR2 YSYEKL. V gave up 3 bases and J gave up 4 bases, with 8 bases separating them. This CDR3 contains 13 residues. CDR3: CASSQSFSDTQYF. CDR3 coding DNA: TGCGCCAGCAGCCAGAGTTTTTCAGATACGCAGTATTTT.

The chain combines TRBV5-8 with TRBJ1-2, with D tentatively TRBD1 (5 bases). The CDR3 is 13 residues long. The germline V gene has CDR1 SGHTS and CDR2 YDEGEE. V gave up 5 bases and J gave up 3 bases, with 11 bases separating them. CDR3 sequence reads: CASRAGTDYGYTF. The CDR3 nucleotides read TGTGCCAGCAGAGCCGGGACTGACTATGGCTACACCTTC.

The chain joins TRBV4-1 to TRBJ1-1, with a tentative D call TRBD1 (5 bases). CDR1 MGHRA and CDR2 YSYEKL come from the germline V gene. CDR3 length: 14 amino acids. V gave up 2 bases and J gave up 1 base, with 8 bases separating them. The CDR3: CASSQPTANTEAFF. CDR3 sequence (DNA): TGCGCCAGCAGCCAACCGACAGCGAACACTGAAGCTTTCTTT.

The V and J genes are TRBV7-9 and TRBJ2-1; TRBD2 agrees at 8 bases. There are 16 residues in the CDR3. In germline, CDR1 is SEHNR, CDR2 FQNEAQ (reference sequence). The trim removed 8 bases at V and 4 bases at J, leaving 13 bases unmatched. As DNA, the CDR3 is TGTGCCAGCCACCAACTCGGTAGCGGGGCATACAATGAGCAGTTCTTC. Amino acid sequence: CASHQLGSGAYNEQFF.

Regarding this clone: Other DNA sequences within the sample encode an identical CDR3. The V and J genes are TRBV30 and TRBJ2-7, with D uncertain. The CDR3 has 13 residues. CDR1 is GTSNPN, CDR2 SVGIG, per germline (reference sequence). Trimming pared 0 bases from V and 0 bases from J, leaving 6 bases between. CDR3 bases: TGTGCCTGGAGTGTAGCGTCCTCCTACGAGCAGTACTTC. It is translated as CAWSVASSYEQYF.

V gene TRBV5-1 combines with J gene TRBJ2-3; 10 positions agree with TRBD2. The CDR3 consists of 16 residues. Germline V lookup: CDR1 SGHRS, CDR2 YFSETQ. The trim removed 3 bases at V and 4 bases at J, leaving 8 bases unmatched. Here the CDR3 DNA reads TGCGCCAGCAGCTCTGGGACTAGCGCAGAGGCAGATACGCAGTATTTT. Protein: CASSSGTSAEADTQYF.

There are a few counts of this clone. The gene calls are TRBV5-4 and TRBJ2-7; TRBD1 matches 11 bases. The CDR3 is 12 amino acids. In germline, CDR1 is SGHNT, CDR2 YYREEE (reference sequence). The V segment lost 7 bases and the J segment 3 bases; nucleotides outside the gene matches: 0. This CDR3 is CASGTGGYEQYF. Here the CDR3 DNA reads TGTGCCAGCGGGACAGGGGGCTACGAGCAGTACTTC.

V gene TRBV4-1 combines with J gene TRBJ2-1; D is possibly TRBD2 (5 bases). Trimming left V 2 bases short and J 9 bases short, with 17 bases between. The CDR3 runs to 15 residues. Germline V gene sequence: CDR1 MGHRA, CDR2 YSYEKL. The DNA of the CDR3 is TGCGCCAGCAGCCAACACGGCAGCCTAGCAAGTGAGCAGTTCTTC. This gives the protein CASSQHGSLASEQFF.

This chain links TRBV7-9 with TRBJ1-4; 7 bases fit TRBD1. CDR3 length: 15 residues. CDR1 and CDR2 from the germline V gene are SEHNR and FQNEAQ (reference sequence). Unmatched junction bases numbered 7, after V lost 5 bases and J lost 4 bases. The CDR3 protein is CASSLSQGSNEKLFF. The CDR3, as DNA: TGTGCCAGCAGCCTCTCACAGGGGAGTAATGAAAAACTGTTTTTT.

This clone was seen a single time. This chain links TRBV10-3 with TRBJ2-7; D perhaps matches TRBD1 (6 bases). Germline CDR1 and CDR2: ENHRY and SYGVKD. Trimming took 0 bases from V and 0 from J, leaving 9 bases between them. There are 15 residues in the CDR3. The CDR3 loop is CAISESDRSSYEQYF. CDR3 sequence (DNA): TGTGCCATCAGTGAGTCGGACAGAAGCTCCTACGAGCAGTACTTC.

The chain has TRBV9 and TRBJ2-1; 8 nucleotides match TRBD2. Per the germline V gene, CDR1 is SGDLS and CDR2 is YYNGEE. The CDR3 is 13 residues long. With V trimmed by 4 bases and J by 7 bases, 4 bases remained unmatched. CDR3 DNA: TGTGCCAGCAGCCCACTAGCGGAGAATGAGCAGTTCTTC. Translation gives CASSPLAENEQFF.

CDR3 in DNA: TGTGCCAGCAGCAGGGACAGAAACACTGAAGCTTTCTTT. Its translation is CASSRDRNTEAFF. The chain links TRBV14 to TRBJ1-1; 7 nucleotides align to TRBD1. The CDR3 consists of 13 residues. J lost 2 bases, V lost 5 bases, and 2 bases had no gene match. Germline lookup yields CDR1 SGHDN and CDR2 FVKESK.